The sequence of this T cell receptor (beta chain) was determined in a study of T cell responses to AZD1222 COVID-19 vaccine. Regarding the study as a whole: Regions left unmutated in variants are reportedly the target of nearly half of spike-specific TCRs. Repertoire sampling occurred only after the peak T cell response. A mostly white British donor set with more females was recruited, and clonal diversity was possibly underestimated.

Regarding this clone: Its antigen is as yet unknown.

Using immunoSEQ multiplex PCR, the repertoire was profiled, and TCRdb retains in-frame clones only, with some absent. The profile covers 95,000 to 150,000 clones, with roughly 87% appearing a single time and about 4.1% taken by the ten largest. CDR3 length: 15 amino acids. The V gene's germline CDR1 is MNHEY and CDR2 SMNVEV (reference sequence). Trimming cost V 3 bases and J 3 bases, with 12 bases left between them. The material was peripheral blood, obtained on day 0 of MenACWY control vaccination. The chain links TRBV27 to TRBJ1-5; D not resolved. The clonotype comes from an adult in good health. CDR3 loop: CASSFNIVDNQPQHF. The CDR3 coding sequence is TGTGCCAGCAGTTTTAATATAGTAGACAATCAGCCCCAGCATTTT.